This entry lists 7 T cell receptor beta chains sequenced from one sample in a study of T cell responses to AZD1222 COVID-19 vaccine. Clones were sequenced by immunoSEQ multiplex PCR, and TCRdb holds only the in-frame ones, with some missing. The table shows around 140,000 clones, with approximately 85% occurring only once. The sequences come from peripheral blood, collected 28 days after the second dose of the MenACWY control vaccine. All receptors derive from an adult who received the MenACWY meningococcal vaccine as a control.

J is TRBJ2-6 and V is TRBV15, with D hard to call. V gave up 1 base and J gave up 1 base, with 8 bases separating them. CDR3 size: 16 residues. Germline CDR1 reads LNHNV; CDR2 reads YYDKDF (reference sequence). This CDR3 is CATSRARSSGANVLTF. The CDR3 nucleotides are TGTGCCACCAGCAGAGCTAGGTCGTCTGGGGCCAACGTCCTGACTTTC.

CDR3 protein: CASSELGGYTF. CDR3 coding DNA: TGTGCCAGCAGCGAGCTGGGTGGCTACACCTTC. This rearrangement joins TRBV9 to TRBJ1-2; no clear D gene. Germline V lookup: CDR1 SGDLS, CDR2 YYNGEE. This CDR3 spans 11 amino acids. Trimming removed 3 bases from V and 7 bases from J, with 7 bases in between.

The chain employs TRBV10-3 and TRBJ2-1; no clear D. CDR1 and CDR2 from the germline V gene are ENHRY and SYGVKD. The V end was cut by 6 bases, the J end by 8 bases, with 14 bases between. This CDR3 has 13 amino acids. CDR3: CAIRAEAVYEQFF. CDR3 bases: TGTGCCATCAGGGCCGAGGCGGTATATGAGCAGTTCTTC.

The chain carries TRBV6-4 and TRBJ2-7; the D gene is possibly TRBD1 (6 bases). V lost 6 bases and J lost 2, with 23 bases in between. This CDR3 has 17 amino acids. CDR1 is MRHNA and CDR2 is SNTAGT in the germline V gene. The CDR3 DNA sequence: TGTGCCAGCAGCGTCCGAGCTAGGTCCCCAGGGGCCTACGAGCAGTACTTC. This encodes CASSVRARSPGAYEQYF.

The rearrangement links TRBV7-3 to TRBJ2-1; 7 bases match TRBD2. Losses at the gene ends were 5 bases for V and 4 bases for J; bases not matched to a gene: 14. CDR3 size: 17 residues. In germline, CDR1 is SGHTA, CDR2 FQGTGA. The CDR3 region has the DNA TGTGCCAGCAGCCCGGTGGGGGGGGTTAACCCTTACAATGAGCAGTTCTTC. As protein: CASSPVGGVNPYNEQFF.

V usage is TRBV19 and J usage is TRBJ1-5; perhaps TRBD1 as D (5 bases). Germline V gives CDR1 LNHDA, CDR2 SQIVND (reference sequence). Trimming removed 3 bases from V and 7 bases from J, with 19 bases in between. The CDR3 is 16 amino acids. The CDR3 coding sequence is TGTGCCAGTAGTATCTCGGTTAGGGGAAGTTGGCAGCCCCAGCATTTT. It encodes CASSISVRGSWQPQHF. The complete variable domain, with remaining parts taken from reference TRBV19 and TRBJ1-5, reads DGGITQSPKYLFRKEGQNVTLSCEQNLNHDAMYWYRQDPGQGLRLIYYSQIVNDFQKGDIAEGYSVSREKKESFPLTVTSAQKNPTAFYLCASSISVRGSWQPQHFGDGTRLSIL.

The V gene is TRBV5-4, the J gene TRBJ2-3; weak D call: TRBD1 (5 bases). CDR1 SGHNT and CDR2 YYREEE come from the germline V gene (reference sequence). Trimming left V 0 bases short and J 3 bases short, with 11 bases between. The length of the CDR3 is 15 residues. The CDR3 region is CASSLVGAYTDTQYF. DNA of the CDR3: TGTGCCAGCAGCTTGGTAGGGGCATATACAGATACGCAGTATTTT.